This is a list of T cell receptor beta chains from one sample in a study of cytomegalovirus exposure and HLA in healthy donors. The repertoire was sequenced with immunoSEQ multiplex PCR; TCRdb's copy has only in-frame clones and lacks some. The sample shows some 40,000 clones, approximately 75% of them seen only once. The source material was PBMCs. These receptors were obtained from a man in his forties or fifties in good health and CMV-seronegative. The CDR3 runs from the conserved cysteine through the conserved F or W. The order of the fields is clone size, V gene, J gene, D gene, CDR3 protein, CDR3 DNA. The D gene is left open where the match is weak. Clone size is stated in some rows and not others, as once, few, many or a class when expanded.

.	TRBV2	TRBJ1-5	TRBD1	CASSSRGNSNQPQHF	TGTGCCAGCAGTTCCAGGGGGAATAGCAATCAGCCCCAGCATTTT
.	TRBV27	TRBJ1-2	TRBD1	CASSPGQGASYGYTF	TGTGCCAGCAGTCCCGGACAGGGGGCAAGCTATGGCTACACCTTC
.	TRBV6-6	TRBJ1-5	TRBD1	CASSSGDRSNQPQHF	TGTGCCAGCAGTTCTGGGGACAGGAGCAATCAGCCCCAGCATTTT
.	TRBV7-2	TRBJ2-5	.	CASSGWAGGLETQYF	TGTGCCAGCAGCGGGTGGGCCGGGGGTTTAGAGACCCAGTACTTC
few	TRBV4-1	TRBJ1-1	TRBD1	CASSSGTENTEAFF	TGCGCCAGCAGTTCCGGGACAGAGAACACTGAAGCTTTCTTT
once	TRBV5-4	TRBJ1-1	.	CASSLDLTALEAFF	TGTGCCAGCAGCTTGGATCTAACTGCCCTTGAAGCTTTCTTT
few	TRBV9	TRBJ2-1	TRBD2	CASSVRTSGGRDEQFF	TGTGCCAGCAGCGTAAGGACTAGCGGGGGGCGGGATGAGCAGTTCTTC
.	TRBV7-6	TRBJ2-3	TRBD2	CASSLAGRGGTDTQYF	TGTGCCAGCAGCTTAGCGGGGCGGGGGGGAACCGATACGCAGTATTTT
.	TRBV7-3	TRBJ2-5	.	CASSPYQETQYF	TGTGCCAGCAGCCCGTACCAAGAGACCCAGTACTTC
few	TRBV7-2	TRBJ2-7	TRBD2	CASSGGLGSYEQYF	TGTGCCAGCAGTGGGGGACTAGGGTCCTACGAGCAGTACTTC
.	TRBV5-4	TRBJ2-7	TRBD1	CASSQGQHYEQYF	TGTGCCAGCAGCCAGGGACAGCACTACGAGCAGTACTTC
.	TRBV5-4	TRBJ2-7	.	CASSPYSNSYEQYF	TGTGCCAGCAGTCCATACAGTAATAGCTACGAGCAGTACTTC
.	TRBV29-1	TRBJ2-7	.	CSVEEKTSYEQYF	TGCAGCGTTGAGGAGAAAACCTCCTACGAGCAGTACTTC
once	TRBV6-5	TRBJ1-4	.	CASSYGLKEKLFF	TGTGCCAGCAGTTACGGACTAAAAGAAAAACTGTTTTTT
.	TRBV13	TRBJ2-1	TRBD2	CASSLEGTSYNEQFF	TGTGCCAGCAGCTTAGAAGGGACTAGCTACAATGAGCAGTTCTTC
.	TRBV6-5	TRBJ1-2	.	CASSRGTEGYTF	TGTGCCAGCAGCCGCGGCACTGAGGGCTACACCTTC
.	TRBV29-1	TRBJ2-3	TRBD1	CSVLGQGATDTQYF	TGCAGCGTCCTGGGACAGGGGGCCACAGATACGCAGTATTTT
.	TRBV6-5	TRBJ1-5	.	CASSYSTGYRPQHF	TGTGCCAGCAGTTACTCTACAGGGTATCGGCCCCAGCATTTT
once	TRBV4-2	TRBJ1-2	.	CASSQGTDYGYTF	TGTGCCAGCAGCCAAGGGACAGACTATGGCTACACCTTC
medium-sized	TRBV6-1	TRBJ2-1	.	CASSEAGGSYNEQFF	TGTGCCAGCAGTGAAGCGGGGGGCTCCTACAATGAGCAGTTCTTC
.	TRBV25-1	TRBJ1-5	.	CASSPYGENQPQHF	TGTGCCAGCAGTCCCTACGGGGAGAATCAGCCCCAGCATTTT
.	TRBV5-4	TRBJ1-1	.	CASSLGGRMNTEAFF	TGTGCCAGCAGCTTAGGGGGACGTATGAACACTGAAGCTTTCTTT
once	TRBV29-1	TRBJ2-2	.	CSVEDGGGIGGELFF	TGCAGCGTTGAAGATGGGGGGGGCATAGGCGGGGAGCTGTTTTTT
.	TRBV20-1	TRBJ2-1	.	CSALELAQQFF	TGCAGTGCTCTGGAGTTAGCCCAGCAGTTCTTC
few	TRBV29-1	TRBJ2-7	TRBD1	CSVEQGQGAYEQYF	TGCAGCGTTGAACAAGGCCAGGGGGCCTACGAGCAGTACTTC
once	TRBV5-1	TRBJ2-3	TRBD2	CASVPLAGGVRTSTDTQYF	TGCGCCAGCGTCCCGCTAGCGGGGGGTGTACGTACTAGCACAGATACGCAGTATTTT
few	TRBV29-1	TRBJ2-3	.	CSVGGGATDTQYF	TGCAGCGTTGGAGGCGGGGCCACAGATACGCAGTATTTT
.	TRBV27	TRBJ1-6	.	CASSLNGSPLHF	TGTGCCAGCAGTTTAAACGGGTCACCCCTCCACTTT
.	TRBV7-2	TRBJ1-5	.	CASSSDSNQPQHF	TGTGCCAGCAGCTCGGACTCAAATCAGCCCCAGCATTTT
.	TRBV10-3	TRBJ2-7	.	CATGGPLYEQYF	TGTGCCACGGGGGGCCCCTTGTACGAGCAGTACTTC
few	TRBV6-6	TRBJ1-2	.	CASSHQAGAQGYTF	TGTGCCAGCAGTCACCAAGCGGGGGCACAGGGCTACACCTTC
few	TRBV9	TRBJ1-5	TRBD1	CASSEETGVGQPQHF	TGTGCCAGCAGCGAGGAAACAGGGGTGGGTCAGCCCCAGCATTTT
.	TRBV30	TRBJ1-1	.	CAWSVLAAGRAFF	TGTGCCTGGAGTGTACTCGCGGCAGGGCGGGCTTTCTTT
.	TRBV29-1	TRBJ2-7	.	CSVTVGAAGDLSPYEQYF	TGCAGCGTTACCGTGGGGGCGGCAGGGGACCTATCCCCCTACGAGCAGTACTTC
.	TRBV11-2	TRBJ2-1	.	CASSPGLNNEQFF	TGTGCCAGCAGCCCGGGACTTAACAATGAGCAGTTCTTC
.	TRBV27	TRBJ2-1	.	CASSLPGPGEFF	TGTGCCAGCAGTTTACCTGGGCCCGGGGAGTTCTTC
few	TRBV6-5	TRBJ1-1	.	CASSYSGQRNTEAFF	TGTGCCAGCAGTTACTCCGGACAGAGGAACACTGAAGCTTTCTTT
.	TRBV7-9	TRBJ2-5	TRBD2	CASSLPGLAQETQYF	TGTGCCAGCAGCCTCCCTGGACTAGCCCAAGAGACCCAGTACTTC
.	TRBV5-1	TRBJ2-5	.	CASSFFGEGETQYF	TGCGCCAGCAGCTTCTTCGGGGAAGGGGAGACCCAGTACTTC
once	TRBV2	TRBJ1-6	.	CASSVSGTFRSPLHF	TGTGCCAGCAGTGTAAGCGGGACATTTAGATCACCCCTCCACTTT
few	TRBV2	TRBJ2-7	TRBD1	CASKRTGLYEQYF	TGTGCCAGCAAACGGACAGGCCTTTACGAGCAGTACTTC
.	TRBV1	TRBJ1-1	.	CTSSQATGDTEAFF	TGCACCAGCAGCCAAGCCACAGGAGACACTGAAGCTTTCTTT
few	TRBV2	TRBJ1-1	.	CASSPLRGGGTEAFF	TGTGCCAGCAGTCCTCTCAGGGGTGGGGGCACTGAAGCTTTCTTT
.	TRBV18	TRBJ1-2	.	CASSKRDSHLANYGYTF	TGTGCCAGCTCCAAGAGGGACTCTCACCTAGCTAACTATGGCTACACCTTC
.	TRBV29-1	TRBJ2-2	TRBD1	CSVDRGNTGELFF	TGCAGCGTGGACAGGGGGAACACCGGGGAGCTGTTTTTT
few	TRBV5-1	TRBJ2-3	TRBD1	CASSLSDPGGADTQYF	TGCGCCAGCAGCTTGTCTGACCCAGGGGGTGCAGATACGCAGTATTTT
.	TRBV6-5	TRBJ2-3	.	CASSLSGASTDTQYF	TGTGCCAGCAGTCTTAGCGGAGCTAGCACAGATACGCAGTATTTT
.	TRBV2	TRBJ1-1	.	CASSLRGGNTEAFF	TGTGCCAGCAGTTTAAGGGGGGGGAACACTGAAGCTTTCTTT
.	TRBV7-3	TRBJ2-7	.	CASSLTDSSYEQYF	TGTGCCAGCAGCTTAACCGACAGCTCCTACGAGCAGTACTTC
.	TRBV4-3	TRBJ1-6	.	CASSQEAGAYNSPLHF	TGCGCCAGCAGCCAAGAGGCAGGGGCCTATAATTCACCCCTCCACTTT
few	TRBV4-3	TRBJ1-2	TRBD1	CASSQKGQAGYTF	TGCGCCAGCAGCCAAAAGGGACAGGCTGGCTACACCTTC
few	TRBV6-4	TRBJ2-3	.	CASSPSQGVTDTQYF	TGTGCCAGCAGCCCTTCACAGGGTGTGACAGATACGCAGTATTTT
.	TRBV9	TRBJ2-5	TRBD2	CASSATSGGQETQYF	TGTGCCAGCAGCGCGACTAGCGGGGGGCAAGAGACCCAGTACTTC